Sequencing of this T cell receptor (beta chain) was carried out in a study of human T cells and chemical hapten exposure. Study-wide context: The patients, most of them female, presented with alopecia areata, totalis or universalis.

This clonotype has a handful of counts. TCRdb itself ran the RACE reads through MiXCR, one entry per CDR3 protein. The data hold a few hundred thousand distinct CDR3 sequences, with 7.5% to 10% observed a single time. Noted time point: pre-sensitization, week 0. Sample treatment: therapeutic diphenylcyclopropenone sensitization with weekly scalp DPC. Here the sequenced sample was whole blood, taken in connection with sensitization to the hapten diphenylcyclopropenone (DPC). The sequence came from a woman in her forties with alopecia areata. Some clones in this sample may be carry-over from other donors' samples.

The CDR3 sequence is CASTAAGNTGELFF. The CDR3 DNA reads as TGCGCCAGCACGGCAGCGGGCAACACCGGGGAGCTGTTTTTT. V is TRBV5-1 and J is TRBJ2-2; perhaps TRBD2 as D (6 bases). The V end was cut by 6 bases, the J end by 2 bases, with 11 bases between. This CDR3 has 14 amino acids. Germline-derived CDR1 and CDR2 are SGHRS and YFSETQ.